Given below is one TCR beta chain in context. Only in-frame clones appear in the TCRdb table, and some are missing; sequencing was by immunoSEQ multiplex PCR. Here the sample spans about 51,000 clones, almost 95% being singletons. Trimming removed 0 bases at V and 1 base at J, with 6 bases between. The CDR3 spans 15 residues. The germline gives CDR1 LNHNV, CDR2 YYDKDF (reference sequence). The data were taken from a study of T cell changes during pregnancy in multiple sclerosis. The input for sequencing was CD4+ T cells from peripheral blood mononuclear cells, taken in the third trimester of pregnancy. The chain uses TRBV15 and TRBJ2-2; D not certain. The source is a female donor with multiple sclerosis, enrolled in a pregnancy study. CDR3 in amino acids: CATSRERQNTGELFF. The CDR3 DNA sequence: TGTGCCACCAGCAGAGAGCGGCAGAACACCGGGGAGCTGTTTTTT.